Each of the 29 T cell receptor beta chains below was sequenced from the same sample in a study of blood T cell repertoires in COVID-19. This table comes from immunoSEQ multiplex PCR, and its TCRdb copy is limited to in-frame clones, with some not included. The sample contains 110,000 or so clones, around 91% of which appear only once. The sequenced material came from peripheral blood. The source is a man aged 70 or older with active or convalescent COVID-19.

V gene TRBV27 combines with J gene TRBJ2-1, with 11 bases matching TRBD2. The CDR3 consists of 15 residues. Germline V lookup: CDR1 MNHEY, CDR2 SMNVEV (reference sequence). Trimming at V came to 6 bases and at J to 2 bases, leaving 3 bases not matched to a gene. The CDR3 DNA reads TGTGCCAGCAGCGGACTAGCGGGCCCCTACAATGAGCAGTTCTTC. This codes for CASSGLAGPYNEQFF.

J is TRBJ2-7 and V is TRBV18; 7 bases are a match to TRBD1. This CDR3 comprises 15 residues. Germline values: CDR1 KGHSH, CDR2 LQKENI. Trimming removed 3 bases from V and 3 bases from J; junction bases left unmatched: 8. CDR3 residues: CASSPLGQQDYEQYF. The CDR3 region has the DNA TGTGCCAGCTCACCCCTGGGACAGCAAGACTACGAGCAGTACTTC.

The chain recombines TRBV27 with TRBJ1-3; 7 bases are shared with TRBD1. The germline CDR1 and CDR2 sequences are MNHEY and SMNVEV (reference sequence). With V trimmed by 5 bases and J by 4 bases, 5 bases remained unmatched. This CDR3 has 14 residues. CDR3 residues: CASSQTGNGNTIYF. The CDR3 DNA reads TGTGCCAGCAGTCAGACAGGGAACGGAAACACCATATATTTT.

This clone was seen only once. J is TRBJ1-5 and V is TRBV6-6, with TRBD1 matching over 7 bases. Germline V gene sequence: CDR1 MNHNY, CDR2 SVGAGI (reference sequence). CDR3 length: 15 amino acids. V lost 5 bases, J lost 0 bases, and 4 bases stayed unmatched. Here the CDR3 reads CASSNRGISNQPQHF. The CDR3 nucleotides read TGTGCCAGCAGTAACAGGGGCATTAGCAATCAGCCCCAGCATTTT.

This chain links TRBV6-6 with TRBJ1-2; no reliable D call. The CDR3 covers 13 residues. In germline, CDR1 is MNHNY, CDR2 SVGAGI (reference sequence). Trimming took 5 bases from V and 7 from J, leaving 14 bases between them. CDR3 coding DNA: TGTGCCAGCAGTAAGGACTCTGGCAGTGGCTACACCTTC. Translating it yields CASSKDSGSGYTF.

J is TRBJ1-5 and V is TRBV4-2, with D possibly matching TRBD1 (5 bases). The CDR3 sequence is 15 residues long. Trimming took 0 bases from V and 7 from J, leaving 13 bases between them. Germline V CDR1 and CDR2: LGHNA, YNFKEQ. CDR3 protein: CASSQDGADTQPQHF. The DNA for the CDR3 is TGTGCCAGCAGCCAAGATGGGGCTGACACACAGCCCCAGCATTTT.

V usage is TRBV28 and J usage is TRBJ1-2; maybe TRBD1 (5 bases). The CDR3 runs to 14 residues. CDR1 is MDHEN, CDR2 SYDVKM, per germline. V was trimmed by 6 bases and J by 8 bases, leaving 19 bases between them. CDR3 nucleotide sequence: TGTGCCAGCAGGCCCCGCGGGGCCTTATTGGGCTACACCTTC. Protein: CASRPRGALLGYTF.

Ten or more counts support this clone. This chain joins TRBV19 and TRBJ2-1; D is perhaps TRBD2 (6 bases). The CDR3 has 15 residues. The germline V gene encodes CDR1 LNHDA and CDR2 SQIVND (reference sequence). V was shortened by 0 bases and J by 9 bases, with 15 bases between the two germline ends. DNA for the CDR3: TGTGCCAGTAGTATAGAGACGGGAGCAAGGGGTGAGCAGTTCTTC. It codes for CASSIETGARGEQFF.

The chain has TRBV7-2 and TRBJ1-1, with D possibly matching TRBD1 (6 bases). CDR1 is SGHTA, CDR2 FQGNSA, per germline. Trimming shortened V by 6 bases and J by 3 bases, and 11 bases separated the two germline ends. The length of the CDR3 is 13 residues. The CDR3 region is CASSKGGDTEAFF. CDR3 nucleotides: TGTGCCAGCAGTAAAGGGGGGGACACTGAAGCTTTCTTT.

This chain connects TRBV19 to TRBJ1-6; D is possibly TRBD1 (5 bases). Trimming cost V 3 bases and J 5 bases, with 8 bases left between them. CDR3 length: 14 amino acids. CDR1 and CDR2 (germline): LNHDA, SQIVND (reference sequence). Here the CDR3 reads CASSITQDNSPLHF. The CDR3 DNA sequence: TGTGCCAGTAGTATTACACAGGATAATTCACCCCTCCACTTT.

The chain is built from TRBV28 and TRBJ2-7, with 8 bases matching TRBD2. Germline-derived CDR1 and CDR2 are MDHEN and SYDVKM. The CDR3 contains 14 residues. J was trimmed by 7 bases and V by 7 bases; bases with no gene match: 12. CDR3 sequence reads: CASIAPGLAKEQYF. CDR3 nucleotide sequence: TGTGCCAGCATCGCGCCCGGACTAGCCAAGGAGCAGTACTTC.

The chain couples TRBV25-1 to TRBJ2-5; the match to TRBD1 covers 7 bases. The CDR3 is made up of 13 amino acids. The V gene end was trimmed by 8 bases and the J gene end by 6 bases; junction bases not matched to a gene: 9. CDR1 and CDR2 from the germline V gene are MGHDK and SYGVNS. The CDR3 nucleotides are TGTGCCAGCGCAACAGGGGTAAATAAGACCCAGTACTTC. Translated: CASATGVNKTQYF.

As for this clone: Additional DNA sequences in this sample encode the identical CDR3. The rearrangement joins TRBV18 to TRBJ2-2, with 10 positions matching TRBD2. Germline CDR1 reads KGHSH; CDR2 reads LQKENI. V shed 3 bases and J 5 bases; nucleotides not matched to a gene: 6. CDR3 size: 16 residues. CDR3 sequence: CASSPRLAGDTGELFF. As DNA, the CDR3 is TGTGCCAGCTCACCGAGGCTAGCGGGAGATACCGGGGAGCTGTTTTTT.

This clone was observed once. The rearrangement uses TRBV9 and TRBJ1-2; 7 nucleotides match TRBD1. From germline, CDR1 is SGDLS and CDR2 YYNGEE. With V trimmed by 7 bases and J by 7 bases, 7 bases remained unmatched. CDR3 length: 12 amino acids. In nucleotides, the CDR3 is TGTGCCAGCGAAAGACAGGGTCTTGGCTACACCTTC. Its protein is CASERQGLGYTF.

In its sample, this clone was seen many times. V is TRBV29-1 and J is TRBJ1-1; a possible D gene is TRBD1 (5 bases). The germline CDR1 and CDR2 sequences are SQVTM and ANQGSEA. The CDR3 extends over 14 amino acids. V was cut by 1 base and J by 5 bases, with 14 bases left in between. The CDR3 loop is CSVEAGGEWTEAFF. In nucleotides, the CDR3 is TGCAGCGTTGAAGCGGGGGGAGAGTGGACTGAAGCTTTCTTT.

Only a few counts were recorded for this clone. The rearrangement uses TRBV5-1 and TRBJ2-1; 11 positions match TRBD2. The V gene end was trimmed by 3 bases and the J gene end by 7 bases; junction bases not matched to a gene: 3. The germline gives CDR1 SGHRS, CDR2 YFSETQ. The CDR3 covers 14 residues. The CDR3 region is CASSSGTSGNEQFF. The CDR3 bases are TGCGCCAGCAGCTCAGGGACTAGCGGAAATGAGCAGTTCTTC. Filled out from reference TRBV5-1 and TRBJ2-1, the complete variable domain reads KAGVTQTPRYLIKTRGQQVTLSCSPISGHRSVSWYQQTPGQGLQFLFEYFSETQRNKGNFPGRFSGRQFSNSRSEMNVSTLELGDSALYLCASSSGTSGNEQFFGPGTRLTVL.

The chain combines TRBV5-4 with TRBJ1-1; D unresolved. V lost 1 base to trimming and J lost 3 bases, with 13 bases between them. This CDR3 contains 15 residues. The germline V gene has CDR1 SGHNT and CDR2 YYREEE (reference sequence). The CDR3 protein is CASSLLTGLDTEAFF. CDR3 sequence (DNA): TGTGCCAGCAGCTTGTTAACCGGGTTGGACACTGAAGCTTTCTTT. Looking up the rest from reference TRBV5-4 and TRBJ1-1 gives the full variable domain: ETGVTQSPTHLIKTRGQQVTLRCSSQSGHNTVSWYQQALGQGPQFIFQYYREEENGRGNFPPRFSGLQFPNYSSELNVNALELDDSALYLCASSLLTGLDTEAFFGQGTRLTVV.

This rearrangement joins TRBV27 to TRBJ1-2, with a possible D match to TRBD1 (6 bases). Looked up from germline, CDR1 is MNHEY and CDR2 is SMNVEV (reference sequence). This CDR3 spans 14 amino acids. V lost 5 bases and J 8 bases, leaving 18 bases between the germline ends. CDR3 sequence: CASSPNREGTGYTF. Written as DNA, the CDR3 is TGTGCCAGCAGTCCAAACAGGGAGGGGACGGGCTACACCTTC.

This clone was picked up one time. The rearrangement uses TRBV6-5 and TRBJ2-7, with D maybe TRBD1 (5 bases). V lost 1 base to trimming and J lost 7 bases, with 20 bases between them. This CDR3 region has 16 residues. From germline, CDR1 is MNHEY and CDR2 SVGAGI. The CDR3 spells CASSYFGRQGFGEQYF. The DNA for the CDR3 is TGTGCCAGCAGTTACTTCGGACGGCAGGGATTTGGAGAGCAGTACTTC.

The chain employs TRBV29-1 and TRBJ2-5, with 7 bases that match TRBD1. The CDR3 is 16 amino acids. The V segment lost 3 bases and the J segment 5 bases; nucleotides outside the gene matches: 15. Germline V CDR1 and CDR2: SQVTM, ANQGSEA. The CDR3 reads CSVDPFETGRSETQYF. In DNA form, the CDR3 reads TGCAGCGTTGATCCTTTTGAGACAGGGAGATCGGAGACCCAGTACTTC.

The gene calls are TRBV19 and TRBJ1-1, with TRBD1 identical over 9 bases. CDR1 and CDR2 from the germline V gene are LNHDA and SQIVND (reference sequence). The CDR3 runs 15 residues. The V gene end was trimmed by 7 bases and the J gene end by 1 base; junction bases not matched to a gene: 7. The CDR3 DNA sequence: TGTGCCAGTACTCGAGTGGGACAGGGGAACACTGAAGCTTTCTTT. This encodes CASTRVGQGNTEAFF.

V usage is TRBV28 and J usage is TRBJ2-1; TRBD2 aligns across 8 bases. V trimming: 8 bases; J trimming: 1 base; junction bases outside the gene matches: 7. This CDR3 spans 15 amino acids. Per the germline V gene, CDR1 is MDHEN and CDR2 is SYDVKM. CDR3 nucleotides: TGTGCCAGCTCTCGCTTAGCGGGATCCTACAATGAGCAGTTCTTC. It is translated as CASSRLAGSYNEQFF.

The CDR3: CASSEVTGAPLNTEAFF. CDR3 DNA: TGTGCCAGCAGTGAAGTGACAGGAGCCCCTCTGAACACTGAAGCTTTCTTT. The genes are TRBV6-1 and TRBJ1-1, with TRBD1 as a possible D gene (6 bases). The V gene's germline CDR1 is MNHNS and CDR2 SASEGT. The V gene lost 1 base and the J gene lost 0 bases, with 15 bases spanning the gap. CDR3 length: 17 amino acids.

This chain uses TRBV20-1 with TRBJ2-7; tentative D call: TRBD1 (6 bases). Germline V CDR1 and CDR2: DFQATT, SNEGSKA (reference sequence). V was cut by 4 bases and J by 6 bases, with 10 bases left in between. This CDR3 has 11 amino acids. CDR3 DNA: TGCAGTGCTACAGGGGCGGCCGAGCAGTACTTC. Encoded protein: CSATGAAEQYF.

V and J are TRBV6-5 and TRBJ1-2, with D perhaps matching TRBD1 (6 bases). Deletions cut 6 bases from V and 6 bases from J, with 14 bases between. The CDR3 loop spans 13 amino acids. Germline CDR1 and CDR2: MNHEY and SVGAGI. CDR3 nucleotides: TGTGCCAGCAGAATCGGGGGGCGCGATGGCTACACCTTC. Amino acid sequence: CASRIGGRDGYTF.

This chain links TRBV28 with TRBJ1-1, with D maybe TRBD1 (5 bases). This CDR3 comprises 13 residues. The germline CDR1 and CDR2 sequences are MDHEN and SYDVKM. V dropped 4 bases and J dropped 2 bases, with 8 bases sitting between them. CDR3 nucleotides: TGTGCCAGCAGTTCGGACACAAACACTGAAGCTTTCTTT. As protein: CASSSDTNTEAFF. Looking up the rest from reference TRBV28 and TRBJ1-1 gives the full variable domain: DVKVTQSSRYLVKRTGEKVFLECVQDMDHENMFWYRQDPGLGLRLIYFSYDVKMKEKGDIPEGYSVSREKKERFSLILESASTNQTSMYLCASSSDTNTEAFFGQGTRLTVV.

The chain uses TRBV28 and TRBJ2-7; possibly TRBD2 for D (5 bases). V lost 5 bases, J lost 0 bases, and 8 bases lay in between. Germline lookup yields CDR1 MDHEN and CDR2 SYDVKM. The CDR3 sequence is 13 residues long. The CDR3 DNA sequence: TGTGCCAGCAGTCCGGACTTCTCCTACGAGCAGTACTTC. This sequence encodes CASSPDFSYEQYF.

The rearrangement links TRBV10-3 to TRBJ1-5, with 9 bases identical to TRBD1. Trimming cost V 3 bases and J 7 bases; bases outside gene matches: 13. Germline V lookup: CDR1 ENHRY, CDR2 SYGVKD. This CDR3 region has 17 residues. The CDR3 region is CAISDIVGTGKGQPQHF. The DNA for the CDR3 is TGTGCCATCAGTGACATAGTTGGGACAGGGAAGGGCCAGCCCCAGCATTTT.

This clone was picked up one time. V and J are TRBV9 and TRBJ2-3; tentative D call: TRBD2 (6 bases). V shed 4 bases and J shed 2 bases, with 14 bases lying between them. CDR3 length: 15 residues. Germline-derived CDR1 and CDR2 are SGDLS and YYNGEE. CDR3 sequence: CASSSLAEYTDTQYF. CDR3 in DNA: TGTGCCAGCAGCTCCTTAGCGGAGTACACAGATACGCAGTATTTT.